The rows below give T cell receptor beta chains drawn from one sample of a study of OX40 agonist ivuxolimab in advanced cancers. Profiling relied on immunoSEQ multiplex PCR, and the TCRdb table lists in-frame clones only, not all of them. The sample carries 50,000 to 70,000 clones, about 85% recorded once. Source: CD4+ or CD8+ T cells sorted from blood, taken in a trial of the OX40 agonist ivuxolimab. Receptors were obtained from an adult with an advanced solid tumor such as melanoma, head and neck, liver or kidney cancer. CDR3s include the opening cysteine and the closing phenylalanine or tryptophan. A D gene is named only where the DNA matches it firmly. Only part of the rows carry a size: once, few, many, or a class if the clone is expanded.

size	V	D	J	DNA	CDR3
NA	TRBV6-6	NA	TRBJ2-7	TGTGCCAGCATGTCGGGGGCCCCTCTCTACGAGCAGTACTTC	CASMSGAPLYEQYF
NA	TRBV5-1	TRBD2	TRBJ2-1	TGCGCCAGCAGCCCTACTAGCGTAGCCTACAATGAGCAGTTCTTC	CASSPTSVAYNEQFF
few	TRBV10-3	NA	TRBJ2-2	TGTGCCATCAGTGAAGTCCCTAAGCCTTCGACCGGGGAGCTGTTTTTT	CAISEVPKPSTGELFF
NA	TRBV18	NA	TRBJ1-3	TGTGCCAGCTCCCATGGGATGAGCTCTGGAAACACCATATATTTT	CASSHGMSSGNTIYF
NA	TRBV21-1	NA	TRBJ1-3	TGTGCCAGCAGCACACTAAACAGGGCTGGAAACACCATATATTTT	CASSTLNRAGNTIYF
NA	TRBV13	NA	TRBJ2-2	TGTGCCAGCGCCGGGGGCCTAACCGGGGAGCTGTTTTTT	CASAGGLTGELFF
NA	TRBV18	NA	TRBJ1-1	TGTGCCAGCTCACCAAATCTCGTGCGACAGTCCGAAGCTTTCTTT	CASSPNLVRQSEAFF
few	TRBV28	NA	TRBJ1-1	TGTGCCAGCAACAGCCAGGAGACTGAAGCTTTCTTT	CASNSQETEAFF
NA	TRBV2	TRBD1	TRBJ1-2	TGTGCCAGCAGCGAGTCCCGGGACAGGGCATATGGCTACACCTTC	CASSESRDRAYGYTF
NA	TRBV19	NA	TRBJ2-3	TGTGCCAGTAGTAATGAGGGGACCACAGATACGCAGTATTTT	CASSNEGTTDTQYF
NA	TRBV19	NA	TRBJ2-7	TGTGCCAGTAGTATAATGACTGGGAGCTCCTACGAGCAGTACTTC	CASSIMTGSSYEQYF
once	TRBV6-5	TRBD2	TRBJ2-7	TGTGCCAGCAGTTACTCGACTAGCCCCTACGAGCAGTACTTC	CASSYSTSPYEQYF
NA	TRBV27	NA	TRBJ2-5	TGTGCCAGCAACCCCAGGGAACGTAAGACCCAGTACTTC	CASNPRERKTQYF
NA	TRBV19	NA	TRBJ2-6	TGTGCCAGTAGTATTGGAGGTGGGGCCAACGTCCTGACTTTC	CASSIGGGANVLTF
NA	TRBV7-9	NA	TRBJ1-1	TGTGCCAGCAGCACTAGAGATAGGGGTGAAGCTTTCTTT	CASSTRDRGEAFF
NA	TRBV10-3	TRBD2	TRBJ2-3	TGTGCCATCAGTGTGCTTCTAGCGGGATTGTATACGCAGTATTTT	CAISVLLAGLYTQYF
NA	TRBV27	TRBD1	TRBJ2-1	TGTGCCAGCAGTTCCGGGACAGGGGTAGATTTAGAGCAGTTCTTC	CASSSGTGVDLEQFF
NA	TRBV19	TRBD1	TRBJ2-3	TGTGCCAGTAAAACCCGGTCGTGGGACAGCCAAGATACGCAGTATTTT	CASKTRSWDSQDTQYF
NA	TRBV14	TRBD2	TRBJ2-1	TGTGCCAGCAGCCAAGATAACGTAGCGGGAGTGTCGGGGGAGCAGTTCTTC	CASSQDNVAGVSGEQFF
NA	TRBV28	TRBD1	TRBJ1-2	TGTGCCAGCAGTTTAGGGGGACAGGAGAACTATGGCTACACCTTC	CASSLGGQENYGYTF
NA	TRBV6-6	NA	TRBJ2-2	TGTGCCAGCAGCATATACACCGGGGAGCTGTTTTTT	CASSIYTGELFF
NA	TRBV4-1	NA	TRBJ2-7	TGCGCCAGCAGCCAATTCAGCTCCACCAGCTCCTACGAGCAGTACTTC	CASSQFSSTSSYEQYF
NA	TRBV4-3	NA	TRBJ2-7	TGCGCCAGCTCCGTAGGGCCTAACTACGAGCAGTACTTC	CASSVGPNYEQYF
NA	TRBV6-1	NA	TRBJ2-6	TGTGCCACTCGTTGGGGGGCTGGGGCCAACGTCCTGACTTTC	CATRWGAGANVLTF
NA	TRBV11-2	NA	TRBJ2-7	TGTGCCAGCAGGGTGCCAGGGCGCAAAACCTACGAGCAGTACTTC	CASRVPGRKTYEQYF
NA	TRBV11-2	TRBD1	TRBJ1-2	TGTGCCAGCACCGCGACAGGGGCCTATGGCTACACCTTC	CASTATGAYGYTF
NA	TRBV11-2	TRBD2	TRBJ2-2	TGTGCCAGCAGCTTAGATAGGGCGGGAGCCGGGGAGCTGTTTTTT	CASSLDRAGAGELFF
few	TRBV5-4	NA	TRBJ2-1	TGTGCCAGCAGCTTAGGGGGGGACTACAATGAGCAGTTCTTC	CASSLGGDYNEQFF
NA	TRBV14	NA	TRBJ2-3	TGTGCCAGCAGCCAAGATCTTCGGGATACGCAGTATTTT	CASSQDLRDTQYF
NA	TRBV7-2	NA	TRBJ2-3	TGTGCCAGCTCCCCGGCCACAGATACGCAGTATTTT	CASSPATDTQYF
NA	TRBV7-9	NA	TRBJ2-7	TGTGCCAGCAGCCCTCGGGGATCCTACGAGCAGTACTTC	CASSPRGSYEQYF
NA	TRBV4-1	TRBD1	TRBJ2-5	TGCGCCAGCAGCCACAGTCCCCAATCTCGGACAGGGATTGGGGTGACCCAGTACTTC	CASSHSPQSRTGIGVTQYF
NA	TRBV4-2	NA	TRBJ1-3	TGTGCCAGCAGCCAGCCGAACAGGGTTAACACCATATATTTT	CASSQPNRVNTIYF
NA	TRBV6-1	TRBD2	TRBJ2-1	TGTGCCAGCAGCGAAACTAGCGGGAGGCGGTCCTACAATGAGCAGTTCTTC	CASSETSGRRSYNEQFF
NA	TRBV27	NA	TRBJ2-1	TGTGCCAGCAGTAACGGCCAAGCCGATGAGCAGTTCTTC	CASSNGQADEQFF
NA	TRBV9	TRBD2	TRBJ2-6	TGTGCCAGCAGCGGGACTAGCCGGAGCTCTGGGGCCAACGTCCTGACTTTC	CASSGTSRSSGANVLTF
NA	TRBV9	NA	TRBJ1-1	TGTGCCAGCAGCGGAGGGGCCCTCGCTGAAGCTTTCTTT	CASSGGALAEAFF
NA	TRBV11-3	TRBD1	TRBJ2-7	TGTGCCAGCAGCTCGAGTAACAGGGGTTTGGGCGAGCAGTACTTC	CASSSSNRGLGEQYF
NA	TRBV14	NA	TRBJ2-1	TGTGCCAGCAGCCAAGGATTGGCCCGTTTGCTCTTC	CASSQGLARLLF
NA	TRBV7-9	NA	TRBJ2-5	TGTGCCAGCAACCCGGACAGCTTGCAAGAGACCCAGTACTTC	CASNPDSLQETQYF
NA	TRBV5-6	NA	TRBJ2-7	TGTGCCAGCAGCTTGCTACAGTCAAGCTACGAGCAGTACTTC	CASSLLQSSYEQYF
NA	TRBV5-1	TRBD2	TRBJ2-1	TGCGCCAGCAGCTTGGGGGGTCGACAGGGGACTAGCGTGTACAATGAGCAGTTCTTC	CASSLGGRQGTSVYNEQFF
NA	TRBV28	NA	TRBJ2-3	TGTGCCAGCAGTCCCCGGGAGCGCTACACAGATACGCAGTATTTT	CASSPRERYTDTQYF
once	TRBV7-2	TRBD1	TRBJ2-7	TGTGCCAGCAGCTGGGGGACAGGGGGTTCGAACGAGCAGTACTTC	CASSWGTGGSNEQYF
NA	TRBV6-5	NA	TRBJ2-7	TGTGCCAGCAGTCTCGGAAGGTTCGGCTACGAGCAGTACTTC	CASSLGRFGYEQYF
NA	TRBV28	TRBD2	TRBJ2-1	TGTGCCAGCAGTTTATATCTGACTAGCGGGAGCAATGAGCAGTTCTTC	CASSLYLTSGSNEQFF
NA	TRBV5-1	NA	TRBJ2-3	TGCGCCAGCAGCTTGAACCCGGGGGATACGCAGTATTTT	CASSLNPGDTQYF
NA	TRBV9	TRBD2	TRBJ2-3	TGTGCCAGCAGCGTAGGACTAGCGGGAGTTTCAGATACGCAGTATTTT	CASSVGLAGVSDTQYF
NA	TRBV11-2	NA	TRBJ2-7	TGTGCCAGCAGCTTACTACTAGCTGGAGGGGGCGGCGAGCAGTACTTC	CASSLLLAGGGGEQYF
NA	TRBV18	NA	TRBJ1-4	TGTGCCAGCTCACCCGCTACAGGACGTAGTGAAAAACTGTTTTTT	CASSPATGRSEKLFF
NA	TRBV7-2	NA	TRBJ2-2	TGTGCCAGCAGCTTAGTTGGGGGAGGGGAGCTGTTTTTT	CASSLVGGGELFF
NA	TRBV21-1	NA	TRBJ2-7	TGTGCCAGCAGTAACGGGGGGCAGGGGGCTATCTACGAGCAGTACTTC	CASSNGGQGAIYEQYF
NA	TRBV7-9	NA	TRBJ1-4	TGTGCCAGCAGTGAGGAGGGGGGATGGTTGGAAAAACTGTTTTTT	CASSEEGGWLEKLFF
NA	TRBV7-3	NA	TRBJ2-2	TGTGCCAGCAGCCCTTTGGTAGCGTCCGGGGAGCTGTTTTTT	CASSPLVASGELFF